This entry is about one TCR beta chain. V lost 10 bases to trimming and J lost 6 bases, with 13 bases between them. The CDR3 totals 11 residues. Germline V gene lookup returns CDR1 SNHLY and CDR2 FYNNEI. This sample is part of a study of technical replicates of blood from a handful of donors. Profiling relied on immunoSEQ multiplex PCR, and the TCRdb table lists in-frame clones only, not all of them. There are over 50,000 clones in the sample; about 97% occur only once, and 0.15% to 0.25% lies in the top ten. Sequenced: T cells isolated from PBMCs. The clonotype was recovered from a human donor in good health. The rearrangement uses TRBV2 and TRBJ2-7; perhaps TRBD2 as D (5 bases). This CDR3 is CATDNRGEQYF. In nucleotides, the CDR3 is TGTGCCACAGACAATCGGGGCGAGCAGTACTTC.